Listed here is a single T cell receptor (beta chain). This entry comes from a study of long-term antiretroviral therapy in people with HIV. At the survey level, the v3.0 immunoSEQ assay was run. Profiled with immunoSEQ multiplex PCR; TCRdb holds only in-frame clones, not every one. Of approximately 35,000 clones in the sample, 94% were seen once. CDR1 is ENHRY, CDR2 SYGVKD, per germline. This CDR3 contains 15 residues. The V gene end was trimmed by 6 bases and the J gene end by 5 bases; junction bases not matched to a gene: 8. Sequencing was performed on unsorted PBMCs, taken approximately 5.1 years after starting antiretroviral therapy. The TCR was taken from a woman between 45 and 65 years old with HIV. The chain uses TRBV10-3 and TRBJ2-1, with 9 positions matching TRBD1. The CDR3 reads CAIRGQGPFHNEQFF. The DNA for the CDR3 is TGTGCCATCAGGGGACAGGGCCCCTTCCACAATGAGCAGTTCTTC.